This TCR beta chain was identified in a study of T cells in Graves' hyperthyroidism and ophthalmopathy. The TCR beta CDR3 regions underwent amplification using RNA transcripts as the source. HTBI primers drove first-round RT-PCR of the TCR CDR3. Using its own MiXCR run on the multiplex PCR reads, TCRdb lists one record per CDR3 protein. This table has about 590,000 distinct CDR3 sequences, approximately 14% appearing once. Exclusion of a patient resulted from uncontrolled infection, other autoimmune disease, pregnancy or lactation. This clonotype was observed many times. Trimming shortened V by 3 bases and J by 4 bases, and 13 bases separated the two germline ends. This CDR3 spans 14 amino acids.

This chain uses TRBV12-3 or TRBV12-4 with TRBJ2-7, with D possibly TRBD2 on 6 matching bases. This sequence originates from a woman under 40 with Graves' hyperthyroidism. Sequencing used blood. In DNA, the CDR3 is TGTGCCAGCAGTTTCGACGGGAGTTATTACGAGCAGTACTTC. This codes for CASSFDGSYYEQYF.